Each of the 22 T cell receptor beta chains below was sequenced from the same sample in a study of OX40 agonist ivuxolimab in advanced cancers. Some clones are missing from TCRdb's copy, which holds only in-frame ones; the method was immunoSEQ multiplex PCR. The sample includes fewer than 30,000 clones, roughly 90% seen only once; the top ten take about 20%. This sample comprised CD4+ or CD8+ T cells sorted from blood, obtained in a trial of the OX40 agonist ivuxolimab. These receptors were collected from an adult with an advanced solid tumor such as melanoma, head and neck, liver or kidney cancer.

The V gene is TRBV14, the J gene TRBJ1-4; D call uncertain. The CDR3 is 12 amino acids. Germline V gives CDR1 SGHDN, CDR2 FVKESK. Trimming pared 4 bases from V and 3 bases from J, leaving 3 bases between. CDR3 amino acids: CASSPANEKLFF. DNA for the CDR3: TGTGCCAGCAGCCCCGCTAATGAAAAACTGTTTTTT.

The rearrangement joins TRBV9 to TRBJ2-3; 7 positions agree with TRBD1. V trimming: 4 bases; J trimming: 5 bases; junction bases outside the gene matches: 13. This CDR3 has 16 amino acids. Looked up from germline, CDR1 is SGDLS and CDR2 is YYNGEE. This CDR3 reads CASSIYDRASGDTQYF. The DNA of the CDR3 is TGTGCCAGCAGCATCTACGACAGGGCTTCGGGAGATACGCAGTATTTT.

The chain joins TRBV27 to TRBJ1-1, with D hard to call. Germline V gives CDR1 MNHEY, CDR2 SMNVEV (reference sequence). Trimming cost V 8 bases and J 7 bases, with 11 bases left between them. CDR3 length equals 11 residues. CDR3 protein: CASGSQVEAFF. CDR3 DNA sequence: TGTGCCAGCGGTAGCCAGGTTGAAGCTTTCTTT.

The J gene is TRBJ2-1, the V gene TRBV6-1, with 7 nucleotides matching TRBD2. The CDR3 totals 14 residues. Per germline, CDR1 MNHNS and CDR2 SASEGT. The V gene end was trimmed by 5 bases and the J gene end by 1 base; junction bases not matched to a gene: 2. CDR3 nucleotide sequence: TGTGCCAGCAGTTATAGCGGGTCCTACAATGAGCAGTTCTTC. It encodes CASSYSGSYNEQFF.

V usage is TRBV30 and J usage is TRBJ2-2; TRBD2 is a possible D gene (5 bases). V was trimmed by 0 bases and J by 4 bases, leaving 9 bases between them. The CDR3 consists of 14 residues. Germline V CDR1 and CDR2: GTSNPN, SVGIG (reference sequence). CDR3 sequence (DNA): TGTGCCTGGAGTGTCCTAGGACTCACCGGGGAGCTGTTTTTT. This sequence encodes CAWSVLGLTGELFF.

The table lists this clone with a count of one. The rearrangement uses TRBV4-2 and TRBJ2-1, with 10 bases identical to TRBD2. The CDR3 is 18 residues long. J gave up 2 bases and V 3 bases, and 10 bases lay outside the gene matches. The germline gives CDR1 LGHNA, CDR2 YNFKEQ. In nucleotides, the CDR3 is TGTGCCAGCAGCCATTCTGGTACCGGGACTAGCGCCTACAATGAGCAGTTCTTC. Amino acid sequence: CASSHSGTGTSAYNEQFF.

J is TRBJ2-1 and V is TRBV6-1, with 16 bases aligning to TRBD2. Unmatched junction bases numbered 5, after V lost 4 bases and J lost 8 bases. CDR1 MNHNS and CDR2 SASEGT come from the germline V gene. The CDR3 extends over 16 amino acids. CDR3 coding DNA: TGTGCCAGCAGTGGGGGACTAGCGGGAGGGCGGGATGAGCAGTTCTTC. Translation gives CASSGGLAGGRDEQFF.

The V and J genes are TRBV25-1 and TRBJ2-2; D is unclear. CDR1 is MGHDK and CDR2 is SYGVNS in the germline V gene. V shed 6 bases and J shed 1 base, with 6 bases lying between them. CDR3 length equals 13 residues. For the CDR3, the DNA is TGTGCCAGCAGCGACGGGAACACCGGGGAGCTGTTTTTT. Translation gives CASSDGNTGELFF.

The J gene is TRBJ2-1, the V gene TRBV6-5; the match to TRBD1 covers 8 bases. V lost 7 bases, J lost 1 base, and 6 bases stayed unmatched. Germline-derived CDR1 and CDR2 are MNHEY and SVGAGI. The CDR3 contains 15 residues. The CDR3 bases are TGTGCCAGCAAAATCGACAGGGGTTCCTACAATGAGCAGTTCTTC. Its protein product is CASKIDRGSYNEQFF.

The chain joins TRBV6-5 to TRBJ2-2; perhaps TRBD1 as D (6 bases). Germline CDR1 is MNHEY and CDR2 is SVGAGI. The CDR3 extends over 15 amino acids. Between the trimmed V and J ends, which lost 3 bases and 5 bases, there was a span of 13 bases. CDR3 sequence: CASSYEAQGTGELFF. In DNA, the CDR3 is TGTGCCAGCAGTTATGAGGCGCAGGGGACCGGGGAGCTGTTTTTT.

This clone was found a few times. The rearrangement uses TRBV27 and TRBJ2-4; 7 nucleotides match TRBD1. Looked up from germline, CDR1 is MNHEY and CDR2 is SMNVEV (reference sequence). V dropped 5 bases and J dropped 5; count of bases not matched to a gene: 6. The CDR3 has 14 residues. CDR3 sequence: CASSRAGTENIQYF. The CDR3 nucleotides read TGTGCCAGCAGTCGAGCCGGGACAGAAAACATTCAGTACTTC.

The chain is built from TRBV9 and TRBJ1-4; the match to TRBD1 covers 11 bases. Germline lookup yields CDR1 SGDLS and CDR2 YYNGEE. Losses at the gene ends were 4 bases for V and 8 bases for J; bases not matched to a gene: 10. The CDR3 contains 16 residues. Written as DNA, the CDR3 is TGTGCCAGCAGCCCCCCTGGGGGACAGGGGGTAGAAAAACTGTTTTTT. Encoded protein: CASSPPGGQGVEKLFF.

The V gene is TRBV28, the J gene TRBJ2-7, with 12 bases aligning to TRBD2. This CDR3 has 17 amino acids. Germline V CDR1 and CDR2: MDHEN, SYDVKM. V gave up 7 bases and J gave up 1 base; unmatched junction bases: 11. CDR3 nucleotide sequence: TGTGCCAGCACCTCGACTAGCGGGAGACCCACTTCCTACGAGCAGTACTTC. It encodes CASTSTSGRPTSYEQYF.

The rearrangement links TRBV5-4 to TRBJ2-7; 12 bases align to TRBD2. The CDR3 runs to 15 residues. V lost 4 bases to trimming and J lost 4 bases; unmatched junction nucleotides: 6. Germline V gene lookup returns CDR1 SGHNT and CDR2 YYREEE (reference sequence). The CDR3 loop is CASSVTSGSIYEQYF. CDR3 nucleotides: TGTGCCAGCAGCGTGACTAGCGGGAGTATTTACGAGCAGTACTTC. The entire variable domain, with the rest obtained from reference TRBV5-4 and TRBJ2-7, is as follows: ETGVTQSPTHLIKTRGQQVTLRCSSQSGHNTVSWYQQALGQGPQFIFQYYREEENGRGNFPPRFSGLQFPNYSSELNVNALELDDSALYLCASSVTSGSIYEQYFGPGTRLTVT.

The V gene is TRBV4-2, the J gene TRBJ2-7, with D perhaps given as TRBD1 or TRBD2 (5 bases each). The CDR3 covers 16 residues. Trimming took 3 bases from V and 0 from J, leaving 15 bases between them. Germline CDR1 and CDR2: LGHNA and YNFKEQ. The chain's CDR3 is CASSQLEGYSSYEQYF. The DNA of the CDR3 is TGTGCCAGCAGCCAGCTAGAGGGGTATAGCTCCTACGAGCAGTACTTC.

The chain recombines TRBV10-3 with TRBJ2-5; 7 bases line up with TRBD2. Gene TRBJ2-7 matches the end of the DNA better, so the J call may be wrong. The germline V gene encodes CDR1 ENHRY and CDR2 SYGVKD. The CDR3 has 16 residues. CDR3 sequence reads: CAISEIRSGTSYEQYF. The CDR3 nucleotides are TGTGCCATCAGTGAGATAAGAAGCGGGACCTCCTACGAGCAGTACTTC.

This clone was counted between two and nine times. CDR3 sequence: CASSLVGQGNYGYTF. The CDR3 bases are TGTGCCAGCAGCTTAGTGGGACAGGGGAACTATGGCTACACCTTC. V is TRBV11-2 and J is TRBJ1-2, with TRBD1 matching 10 bases. Germline V gene lookup returns CDR1 SGHAT and CDR2 FQNNGV. The CDR3 has 15 residues. V lost 1 base to trimming and J lost 2 bases; unmatched junction nucleotides: 1.

The rearrangement uses TRBV7-3 and TRBJ2-5; D is perhaps TRBD2 (5 bases). V lost 4 bases and J lost 5, with 14 bases in between. The CDR3 loop spans 14 amino acids. CDR1 and CDR2 (germline): SGHTA, FQGTGA. Here the CDR3 DNA reads TGTGCCAGCAGCTCCCCCACCGGACTGGAGACCCAGTACTTC. Translation: CASSSPTGLETQYF.

This clone came up once. The chain joins TRBV19 to TRBJ2-7; TRBD1 matches at 7 bases. V trimming: 7 bases; J trimming: 7 bases; junction bases outside the gene matches: 10. The CDR3 covers 13 residues. Per germline, CDR1 LNHDA and CDR2 SQIVND (reference sequence). This CDR3 reads CASTLTGLGEQYF. The CDR3 region has the DNA TGTGCCAGTACCTTGACAGGGCTCGGGGAGCAGTACTTC.

This rearrangement joins TRBV7-6 to TRBJ2-7, with 9 bases fitting TRBD2. This CDR3 has 17 residues. From germline, CDR1 is SGHVS and CDR2 FNYEAQ. J was trimmed by 0 bases and V by 0 bases; bases with no gene match: 6. The CDR3 here is CASSLALPSGVSYEQYF. For the CDR3, the DNA is TGTGCCAGCAGCTTAGCCCTGCCTAGCGGGGTCTCCTACGAGCAGTACTTC.

The V call is TRBV5-1, the J call TRBJ2-7, with D possibly called TRBD1 or TRBD2 (5 bases each). The CDR3 runs to 15 residues. The germline V gene has CDR1 SGHRS and CDR2 YFSETQ. The germline V and J ends were trimmed by 4 bases and 3 bases, with 17 bases remaining between them. The CDR3: CASSAPHRDGYEQYF. The CDR3 region has the DNA TGCGCCAGCAGCGCGCCGCACCGGGACGGCTACGAGCAGTACTTC.

This clone is categorized as large. V is TRBV15 and J is TRBJ2-1; 14 positions agree with TRBD2. In germline, CDR1 is LNHNV, CDR2 YYDKDF (reference sequence). CDR3 size: 18 residues. With V trimmed by 4 bases and J by 4 bases, 9 bases remained unmatched. In nucleotides, the CDR3 is TGTGCCACCAGCACAGCCGGGACTAGCGGGAGCGAATACAATGAGCAGTTCTTC. Residues: CATSTAGTSGSEYNEQFF. The whole variable domain, filled in from reference TRBV15 and TRBJ2-1, reads DAMVIQNPRYQVTQFGKPVTLSCSQTLNHNVMYWYQQKSSQAPKLLFHYYDKDFNNEADTPDNFQSRRPNTSFCFLDIRSPGLGDTAMYLCATSTAGTSGSEYNEQFFGPGTRLTVL.